These T cell receptor beta chains were read from a single sample in a study of T cell responses to AZD1222 COVID-19 vaccine. Clones were read by immunoSEQ multiplex PCR, and TCRdb kept only the in-frame ones, dropping some. Among roughly 120,000 clones listed, about nine tenths were seen once. Specimen: peripheral blood, collected 28 days after the second AZD1222 dose. The receptors shown here come from an adult who received the AZD1222 COVID-19 vaccine. CDR3s include the opening cysteine and the closing phenylalanine or tryptophan. The D gene is left open where the match is weak. Size is stated for part of the rows, as once, few or many counts, or as a class when the clone is expanded.

J gene | clone size | D gene | V gene | CDR3 protein | CDR3 DNA
TRBJ1-4 | - | - | TRBV12-5 | CASGLVGEKLFF | TGTGCTAGTGGTTTGGTAGGTGAAAAACTGTTTTTT
TRBJ1-5 | - | - | TRBV10-3 | CATGARGNGNQPQHF | TGTGCCACAGGAGCGAGGGGCAATGGCAATCAGCCCCAGCATTTT
TRBJ1-1 | - | - | TRBV6-6 | CASSYSGDAEAFF | TGTGCCAGCAGTTACTCGGGGGACGCTGAAGCTTTCTTT
TRBJ2-3 | - | TRBD2 | TRBV2 | CASRQGTSGGDTQYF | TGTGCCAGCAGACAAGGGACTAGCGGAGGAGATACGCAGTATTTT
TRBJ1-1 | - | - | TRBV18 | CASSAGLNTEAFF | TGTGCCAGCTCAGCAGGGTTGAACACTGAAGCTTTCTTT
TRBJ2-1 | - | TRBD1 | TRBV5-1 | CASSLRRGQPEDEQFF | TGCGCCAGCAGCTTGCGTAGGGGACAGCCCGAGGACGAGCAGTTCTTC
TRBJ1-3 | - | - | TRBV15 | CATRGKRDTIYF | TGTGCCACCAGGGGGAAGAGGGACACCATATATTTT
TRBJ1-1 | - | - | TRBV7-8 | CASSLQKNTEAFF | TGTGCCAGCAGCTTACAGAAGAACACTGAAGCTTTCTTT
TRBJ1-4 | - | TRBD1 | TRBV28 | CASSTGEGWEKLFF | TGTGCCAGCAGTACAGGGGAGGGGTGGGAAAAACTGTTTTTT
TRBJ2-7 | - | - | TRBV2 | CASNVGRSSYEQYF | TGTGCCAGCAACGTGGGGCGGTCCTCCTACGAGCAGTACTTC
TRBJ1-1 | - | - | TRBV3-1/TRBV3-2 | CASSQVDVMNTEAFF | TGTGCCAGCAGCCAAGTTGACGTAATGAACACTGAAGCTTTCTTT
TRBJ2-3 | once | TRBD1 | TRBV28 | CASSPPGQGATDTQYF | TGTGCCAGCAGTCCCCCGGGACAGGGGGCAACAGATACGCAGTATTTT
TRBJ2-1 | - | - | TRBV3-1/TRBV3-2 | CASSPTPGQGANEQFF | TGTGCCAGCAGCCCGACCCCAGGGCAGGGAGCGAATGAGCAGTTCTTC
TRBJ1-1 | - | - | TRBV28 | CASSLEPGLITEAFF | TGTGCCAGCAGCCTGGAGCCAGGGCTTATTACTGAAGCTTTCTTT
TRBJ1-5 | - | - | TRBV6-2/TRBV6-3 | CASSTLVQPQHF | TGTGCCAGCAGCACGCTTGTTCAGCCCCAGCATTTT
TRBJ2-3 | - | - | TRBV7-3 | CASSLTGVSTDTQYF | TGTGCCAGCAGCTTAACAGGCGTTAGCACAGATACGCAGTATTTT
TRBJ2-3 | - | TRBD1 | TRBV4-2 | CASSGTGASSTDTQYF | TGTGCCAGCAGCGGAACAGGGGCTTCTAGCACAGATACGCAGTATTTT
TRBJ1-2 | - | TRBD1 | TRBV3-1/TRBV3-2 | CASSQDRGNYGYTF | TGTGCCAGCAGCCAGGACAGGGGGAACTATGGCTACACCTTC
TRBJ1-3 | - | - | TRBV12-3/TRBV12-4 | CASSFPRNTIYF | TGTGCCAGCAGTTTTCCCAGAAACACCATATATTTT
TRBJ1-5 | - | - | TRBV6-5 | CASSVTGFSNQPQHF | TGTGCCAGCAGCGTGACAGGCTTTAGCAATCAGCCCCAGCATTTT
TRBJ1-1 | - | - | TRBV4-3 | CASSQDGTKMNTEAFF | TGCGCCAGCAGCCAAGATGGGACAAAGATGAACACTGAAGCTTTCTTT
TRBJ1-1 | - | - | TRBV5-1 | CASRSIGGANTEAFF | TGCGCCAGCAGGTCGATAGGAGGGGCGAACACTGAAGCTTTCTTT
TRBJ2-5 | - | TRBD1 | TRBV23-1 | CASSLPRGTGAGETQYF | TGCGCCAGCAGTCTACCGCGAGGGACAGGGGCCGGGGAGACCCAGTACTTC
TRBJ2-7 | - | - | TRBV12-3/TRBV12-4 | CASRWESYEQYF | TGTGCCAGCAGGTGGGAGTCCTACGAGCAGTACTTC
TRBJ1-4 | - | TRBD1 | TRBV7-8 | CASSLVLPTGGFLKLGEKLFF | TGTGCCAGCAGCTTAGTATTGCCAACAGGGGGCTTTTTAAAGCTTGGTGAAAAACTGTTTTTT
TRBJ2-1 | - | - | TRBV6-2/TRBV6-3 | CASSYGRGSRDEQFF | TGTGCCAGCAGTTACGGCAGGGGTTCGAGGGATGAGCAGTTCTTC
TRBJ1-2 | - | TRBD1 | TRBV29-1 | CSVEDRSNYGYTF | TGCAGCGTTGAGGACAGGAGTAACTATGGCTACACCTTC
TRBJ1-1 | few | - | TRBV19 | CASSPRTVNTEAFF | TGTGCCAGTAGTCCGAGGACGGTGAACACTGAAGCTTTCTTT
TRBJ1-1 | - | - | TRBV20-1 | CSASTERAFF | TGCAGTGCTAGTACGGAACGTGCTTTCTTT
TRBJ1-1 | - | - | TRBV5-8 | CASSLDPRGTEAFF | TGTGCCAGCAGCTTAGACCCACGCGGCACTGAAGCTTTCTTT
TRBJ1-4 | - | - | TRBV13 | CASSPPGEGGEKLFF | TGTGCCAGCAGCCCACCGGGGGAGGGGGGTGAAAAACTGTTTTTT